This TCR beta chain comes out of a study of blood T cells in healthy people across ages. The CDR3 consists of 14 residues. CDR1 and CDR2 (germline): DFQATT, SNEGSKA (reference sequence). It was with a sample-barcoded 5' primer and a J-beta primer mix that a second PCR of about 7 to 12 cycles was run. TCRdb called the 5' RACE reads again in MiXCR, with one record for every CDR3 protein. The data show about 280,000 distinct CDR3 sequences, around 27% seen once. The TCR was taken from a woman aged 70-85 years in good health. The chain links TRBV20-1 to TRBJ2-5; 7 bases agree with TRBD2. The J call is uncertain, as TRBJ2-1 better fits the DNA end. Source material: blood. CDR3 amino acids: CSAGRDYGKNEQFF. CDR3 DNA: TGCAGTGCTGGCCGGGACTATGGGAAAAATGAGCAGTTCTTC.